Below are 7 T cell receptor beta chains sequenced from a single sample in a study of Ad26.COV2.S vaccination and SARS-CoV-2 variants. TCRdb's copy holds only in-frame clones and misses some; the assay was immunoSEQ multiplex PCR. Among roughly 100,000 clones listed, around 81% were seen once. The input for sequencing was peripheral blood, taken after recovery from COVID-19. The source of these receptors is a human donor who had recovered from COVID-19.

As DNA, the CDR3 is TGTGCCAGCAGTCCCGGCCTGGACGCAGCCGAGCAGTACTTC. Encoded protein: CASSPGLDAAEQYF. The chain joins TRBV28 to TRBJ2-7; D unclear. The CDR3 runs 14 residues. V lost 5 bases and J 6 bases, leaving 17 bases between the germline ends. The V gene's germline CDR1 is MDHEN and CDR2 SYDVKM. Based on the CDR3 plus reference TRBV28 and TRBJ2-7, the full variable domain is DVKVTQSSRYLVKRTGEKVFLECVQDMDHENMFWYRQDPGLGLRLIYFSYDVKMKEKGDIPEGYSVSREKKERFSLILESASTNQTSMYLCASSPGLDAAEQYFGPGTRLTVT.

The chain couples TRBV19 to TRBJ1-3; D remains ambiguous. V lost 6 bases to trimming and J lost 1 base, with 7 bases between them. From germline, CDR1 is LNHDA and CDR2 SQIVND (reference sequence). The CDR3 covers 13 residues. Here the CDR3 reads CASRISSGNTIYF. CDR3 nucleotides: TGTGCCAGTAGGATCTCTTCTGGAAACACCATATATTTT.

The CDR3 region has the DNA TGCGCCAGCAGCTTGGAAAGCTCCTATAATTCACCCCTCCACTTT. Its protein product is CASSLESSYNSPLHF. The chain employs TRBV5-1 and TRBJ1-6; D remains ambiguous. Germline CDR1 SGHRS, CDR2 YFSETQ. The V gene lost 0 bases and the J gene lost 0 bases, with 4 bases spanning the gap. CDR3 length equals 15 residues.

Regarding this clone: A read error may account for a junction end that differs from germline. The rearrangement uses TRBV29-1 and TRBJ2-7; D may be TRBD1 (6 bases). This CDR3 comprises 13 residues. Germline V gene lookup returns CDR1 SQVTM and CDR2 ANQGSEA. CDR3: CSIEATGSYEQYF. CDR3 nucleotides: TGCAGCATTGAAGCGACAGGATCCTACGAGCAGTACTTC.

The chain combines TRBV19 with TRBJ1-5, with 7 bases identical to TRBD1. Trimming cost V 5 bases and J 0 bases; bases outside gene matches: 7. The germline CDR1 and CDR2 sequences are LNHDA and SQIVND (reference sequence). CDR3 length: 16 residues. The CDR3 DNA reads as TGTGCCAGTAGTGCGCGACAGGGTTATAGCAATCAGCCCCAGCATTTT. It codes for CASSARQGYSNQPQHF.

The rearrangement uses TRBV10-3 and TRBJ1-2, with 7 bases fitting TRBD1. V lost 6 bases, J lost 2 bases, and 15 bases stayed unmatched. Germline-derived CDR1 and CDR2 are ENHRY and SYGVKD. This CDR3 contains 17 residues. The CDR3 protein is CAIRETGIVGVNYGYTF. The CDR3 DNA is TGTGCCATCAGGGAGACAGGGATTGTTGGAGTGAACTATGGCTACACCTTC.

The chain uses TRBV6-5 and TRBJ1-1; no reliable D call. The germline V gene has CDR1 MNHEY and CDR2 SVGAGI. The CDR3 has 15 residues. V dropped 6 bases and J dropped 0 bases, with 14 bases sitting between them. The CDR3 is CASSRMGGMNTEAFF. Here the CDR3 DNA reads TGTGCCAGCAGCCGGATGGGAGGGATGAACACTGAAGCTTTCTTT.